The source of this T cell receptor (beta chain) is a study of T cell repertoires in cytomegalovirus infection. As for the study in general: Public TCR beta signature analysis indicated the presence of both CMV infection and matching HLA type.

Whole-study findings and limits: The ex vivo response was dominated by HLA-C-restricted CMV-specific TCR beta clonotypes.

This clonotype occurred many times. Its antigen remains unidentified. TCRdb reprocessed the reads with MiXCR, giving one entry per CDR3 protein. The profile shows some 940,000 distinct CDR3 sequences, roughly 30% of them singletons. The germline V gene encodes CDR1 SGHTA and CDR2 FQGNSA. This CDR3 is 18 amino acids long. V was cut by 1 base and J by 3 bases, with 21 bases left in between. This sequence joins TRBV7-2 and TRBJ1-1; a weak D match, TRBD1 (5 bases). The specimen was cultured CD8+ T cells from PBMCs, collected from culture after CMV antigen stimulation. This sequence was found in a human donor in good health (CMV status not recorded). Some clones in this sample may be carry-over from other donors' samples. The CDR3 protein is CASSLGFGREPMYTEAFF. The CDR3 nucleotides are TGTGCCAGCAGCTTAGGGTTTGGCAGGGAACCGATGTACACTGAAGCTTTCTTT.